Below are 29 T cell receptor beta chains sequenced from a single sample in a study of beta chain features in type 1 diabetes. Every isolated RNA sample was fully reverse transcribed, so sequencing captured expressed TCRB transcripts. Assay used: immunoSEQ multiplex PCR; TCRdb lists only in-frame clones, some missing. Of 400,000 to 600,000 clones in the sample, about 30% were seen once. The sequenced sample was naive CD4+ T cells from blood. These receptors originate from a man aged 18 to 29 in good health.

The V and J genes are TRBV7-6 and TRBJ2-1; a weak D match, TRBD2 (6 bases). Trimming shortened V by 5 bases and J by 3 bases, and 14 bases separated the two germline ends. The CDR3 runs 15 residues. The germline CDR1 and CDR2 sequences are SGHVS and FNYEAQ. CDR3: CASSDIGGDYNEQFF. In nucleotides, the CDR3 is TGTGCCAGCAGCGACATTGGCGGGGACTACAATGAGCAGTTCTTC.

CDR3 sequence reads: CASSQDLREGWTDTQYF. The DNA of the CDR3 is TGCGCCAGCAGCCAAGATCTCCGGGAGGGATGGACAGATACGCAGTATTTT. J is TRBJ2-3 and V is TRBV4-3; 8 bases are a match to TRBD2. This CDR3 has 17 residues. Germline assignment: CDR1 LGHNA and CDR2 YSLEER. Trimming took 0 bases from V and 3 from J; bases not matched to a gene: 8.

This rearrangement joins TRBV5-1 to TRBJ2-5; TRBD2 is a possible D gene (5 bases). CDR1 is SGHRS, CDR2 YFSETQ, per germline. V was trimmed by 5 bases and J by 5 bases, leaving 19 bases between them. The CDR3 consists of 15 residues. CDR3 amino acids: CASSIMYGIQETQYF. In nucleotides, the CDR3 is TGCGCCAGCAGTATAATGTACGGGATCCAGGAGACCCAGTACTTC.

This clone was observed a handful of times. CDR3 sequence reads: CASSQGDREREKLFF. The CDR3 DNA is TGTGCCAGCAGCCAAGGCGACAGGGAGAGGGAAAAACTGTTTTTT. The chain combines TRBV4-2 with TRBJ1-4; 7 bases align to TRBD1. With V trimmed by 1 base and J by 8 bases, 7 bases remained unmatched. The CDR3 has 15 residues. Germline CDR1 reads LGHNA; CDR2 reads YNFKEQ.

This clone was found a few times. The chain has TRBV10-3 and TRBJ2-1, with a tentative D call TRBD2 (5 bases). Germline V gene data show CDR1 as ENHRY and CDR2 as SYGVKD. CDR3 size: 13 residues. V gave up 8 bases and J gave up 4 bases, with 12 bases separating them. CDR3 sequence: CAIADYLYNEQFF. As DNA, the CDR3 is TGTGCCATCGCAGACTACCTATACAATGAGCAGTTCTTC.

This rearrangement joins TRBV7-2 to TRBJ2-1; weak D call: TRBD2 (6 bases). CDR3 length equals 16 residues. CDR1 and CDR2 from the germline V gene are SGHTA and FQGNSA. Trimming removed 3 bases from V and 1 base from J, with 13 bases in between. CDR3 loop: CASSLRLVQSYNEQFF. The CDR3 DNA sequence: TGTGCCAGCAGCTTGAGACTAGTACAATCCTACAATGAGCAGTTCTTC.

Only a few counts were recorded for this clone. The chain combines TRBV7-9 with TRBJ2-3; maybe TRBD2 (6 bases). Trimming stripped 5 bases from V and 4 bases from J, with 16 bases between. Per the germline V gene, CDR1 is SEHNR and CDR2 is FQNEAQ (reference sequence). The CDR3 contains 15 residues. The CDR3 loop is CASSPGDGRSDTQYF. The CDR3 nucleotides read TGTGCCAGCAGCCCGGGGGACGGGAGATCAGATACGCAGTATTTT.

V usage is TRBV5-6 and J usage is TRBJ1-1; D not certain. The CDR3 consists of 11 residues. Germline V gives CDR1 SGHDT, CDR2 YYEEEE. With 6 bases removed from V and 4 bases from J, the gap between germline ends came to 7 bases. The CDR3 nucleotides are TGTGCCAGCACGATAGGCACTGAAGCTTTCTTT. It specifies CASTIGTEAFF.

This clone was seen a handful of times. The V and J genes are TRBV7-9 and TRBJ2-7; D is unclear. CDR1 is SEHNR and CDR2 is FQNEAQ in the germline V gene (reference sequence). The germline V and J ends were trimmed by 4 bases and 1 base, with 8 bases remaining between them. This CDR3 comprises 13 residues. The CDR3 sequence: CASSSKLSYEQYF. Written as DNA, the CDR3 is TGTGCCAGCAGCTCTAAGCTTTCCTACGAGCAGTACTTC. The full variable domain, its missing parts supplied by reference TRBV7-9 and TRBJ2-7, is DTGVSQNPRHKITKRGQNVTFRCDPISEHNRLYWYRQTLGQGPEFLTYFQNEAQLEKSRLLSDRFSAERPKGSFSTLEIQRTEQGDSAMYLCASSSKLSYEQYFGPGTRLTVT.

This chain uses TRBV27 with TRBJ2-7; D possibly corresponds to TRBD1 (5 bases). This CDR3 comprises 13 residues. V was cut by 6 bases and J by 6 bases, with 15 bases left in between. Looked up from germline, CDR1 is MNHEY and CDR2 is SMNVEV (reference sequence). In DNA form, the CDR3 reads TGTGCCAGCAGAAATGCAGGGTTGTTCGAGCAGTACTTC. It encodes CASRNAGLFEQYF.

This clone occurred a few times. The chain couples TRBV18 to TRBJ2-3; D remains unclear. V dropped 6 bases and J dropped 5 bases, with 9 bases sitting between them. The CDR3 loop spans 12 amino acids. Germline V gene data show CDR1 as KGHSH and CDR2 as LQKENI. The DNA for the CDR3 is TGTGCCAGCTCCGGACGTTTAGATACGCAGTATTTT. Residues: CASSGRLDTQYF. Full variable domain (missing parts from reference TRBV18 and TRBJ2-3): NAGVMQNPRHLVRRRGQEARLRCSPMKGHSHVYWYRQLPEEGLKFMVYLQKENIIDESGMPKERFSAEFPKEGPSILRIQQVVRGDSAAYFCASSGRLDTQYFGPGTRLTVL.

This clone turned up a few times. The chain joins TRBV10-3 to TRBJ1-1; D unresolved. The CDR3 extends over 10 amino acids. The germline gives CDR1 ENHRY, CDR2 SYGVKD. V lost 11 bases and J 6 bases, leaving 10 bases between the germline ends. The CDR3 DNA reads TGTGCCCCGACCCGGGCTGAAGCTTTCTTT. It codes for CAPTRAEAFF.

The CDR3 reads CASSPTSAGANVLTF. CDR3 in DNA: TGTGCCAGCAGCCCGACTAGCGCTGGGGCCAACGTCCTGACTTTC. The genes are TRBV7-9 and TRBJ2-6, with 8 nucleotides matching TRBD2. J gave up 2 bases and V 5 bases, and 2 bases lay outside the gene matches. The CDR3 has 15 residues. CDR1 is SEHNR, CDR2 FQNEAQ, per germline (reference sequence).

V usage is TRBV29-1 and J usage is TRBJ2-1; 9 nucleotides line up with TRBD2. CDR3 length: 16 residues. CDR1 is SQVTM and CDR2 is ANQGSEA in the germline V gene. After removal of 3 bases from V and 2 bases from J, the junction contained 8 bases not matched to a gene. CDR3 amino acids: CSVELAGGPPYNEQFF. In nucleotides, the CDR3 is TGCAGCGTTGAGTTGGCGGGAGGGCCCCCCTACAATGAGCAGTTCTTC.

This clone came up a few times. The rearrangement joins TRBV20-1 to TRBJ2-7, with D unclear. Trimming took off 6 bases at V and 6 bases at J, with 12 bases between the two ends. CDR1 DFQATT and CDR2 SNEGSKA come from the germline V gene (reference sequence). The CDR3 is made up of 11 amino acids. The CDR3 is CSAPVYSEQYF. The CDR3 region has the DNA TGCAGTGCGCCCGTTTATAGCGAGCAGTACTTC.

The CDR3 loop reads CASRKQTGSTDTQYF. As DNA, the CDR3 is TGTGCCAGCAGAAAGCAGACGGGTAGCACAGATACGCAGTATTTT. This sequence joins TRBV7-2 and TRBJ2-3; D is unresolved. Germline assignment: CDR1 SGHTA and CDR2 FQGNSA. Trimming pared 6 bases from V and 0 bases from J, leaving 13 bases between. The CDR3 contains 15 residues.

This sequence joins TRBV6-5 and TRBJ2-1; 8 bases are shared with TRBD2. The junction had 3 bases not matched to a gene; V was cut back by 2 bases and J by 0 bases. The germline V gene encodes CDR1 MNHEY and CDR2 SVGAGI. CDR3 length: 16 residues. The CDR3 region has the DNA TGTGCCAGCAGTTACACGGGAGGGAGCTCCTACAATGAGCAGTTCTTC. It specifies CASSYTGGSSYNEQFF.

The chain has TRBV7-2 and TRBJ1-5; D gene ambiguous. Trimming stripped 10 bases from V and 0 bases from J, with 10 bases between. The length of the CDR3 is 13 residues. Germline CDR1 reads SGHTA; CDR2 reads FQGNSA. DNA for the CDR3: TGTGCCACCCGGAAGTTTAGCAATCAGCCCCAGCATTTT. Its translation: CATRKFSNQPQHF.

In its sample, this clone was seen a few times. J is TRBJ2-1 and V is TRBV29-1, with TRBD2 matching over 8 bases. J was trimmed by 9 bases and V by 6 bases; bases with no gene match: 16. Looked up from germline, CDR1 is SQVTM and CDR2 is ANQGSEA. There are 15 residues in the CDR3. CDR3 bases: TGCAGCGTCTATCGAGGGGGGACTAGGCGGGCTGAGCAGTTCTTC. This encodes CSVYRGGTRRAEQFF.

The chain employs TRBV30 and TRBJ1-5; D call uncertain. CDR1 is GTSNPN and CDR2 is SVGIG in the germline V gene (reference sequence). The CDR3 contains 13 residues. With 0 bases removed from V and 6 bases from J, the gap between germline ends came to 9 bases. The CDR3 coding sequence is TGTGCCTGGAGTGTTGGGCCCGGTCAGCCCCAGCATTTT. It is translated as CAWSVGPGQPQHF.

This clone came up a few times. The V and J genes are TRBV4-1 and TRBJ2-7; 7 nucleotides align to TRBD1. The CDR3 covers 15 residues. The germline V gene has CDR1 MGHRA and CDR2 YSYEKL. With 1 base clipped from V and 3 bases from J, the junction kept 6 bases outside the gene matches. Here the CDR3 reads CASSQVVGQIYEQYF. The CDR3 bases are TGCGCCAGCAGCCAAGTCGTGGGACAGATCTACGAGCAGTACTTC.

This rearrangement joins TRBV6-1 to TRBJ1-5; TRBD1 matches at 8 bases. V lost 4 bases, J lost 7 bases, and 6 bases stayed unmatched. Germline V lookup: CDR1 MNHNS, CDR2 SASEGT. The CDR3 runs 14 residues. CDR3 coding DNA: TGTGCCAGCAGTGTCCAGACAGGGGTCCAGCCCCAGCATTTT. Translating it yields CASSVQTGVQPQHF.

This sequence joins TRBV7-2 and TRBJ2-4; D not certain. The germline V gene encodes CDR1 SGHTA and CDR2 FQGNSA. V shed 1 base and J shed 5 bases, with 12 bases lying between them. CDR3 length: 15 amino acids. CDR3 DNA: TGTGCCAGCAGCTTAGTGAAGTTGGGTGAAAACATTCAGTACTTC. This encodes CASSLVKLGENIQYF.

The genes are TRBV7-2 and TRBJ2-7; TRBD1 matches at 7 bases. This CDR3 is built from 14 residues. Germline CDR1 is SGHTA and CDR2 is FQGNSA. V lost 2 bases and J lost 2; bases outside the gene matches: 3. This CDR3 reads CASSLMGQTYEQYF. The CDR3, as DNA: TGTGCCAGCAGCTTAATGGGACAGACCTACGAGCAGTACTTC.

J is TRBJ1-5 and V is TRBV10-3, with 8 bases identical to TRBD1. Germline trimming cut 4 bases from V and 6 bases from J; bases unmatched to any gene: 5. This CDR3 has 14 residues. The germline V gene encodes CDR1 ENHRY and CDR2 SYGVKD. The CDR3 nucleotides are TGTGCCATCAGTGGCACAGGGGGAGGTCAGCCCCAGCATTTT. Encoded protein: CAISGTGGGQPQHF.

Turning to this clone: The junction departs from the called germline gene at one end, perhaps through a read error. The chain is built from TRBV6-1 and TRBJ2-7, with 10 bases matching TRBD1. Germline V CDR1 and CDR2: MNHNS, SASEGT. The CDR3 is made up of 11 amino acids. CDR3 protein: CASREGQGLDF. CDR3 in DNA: TGTGCCAGCAGAGAGGGACAGGGGTTGGACTTC.

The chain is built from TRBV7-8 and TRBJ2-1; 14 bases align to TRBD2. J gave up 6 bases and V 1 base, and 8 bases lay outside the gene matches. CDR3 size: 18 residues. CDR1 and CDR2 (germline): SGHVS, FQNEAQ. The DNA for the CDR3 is TGTGCCAGCAGCTTAGGACCGGGACTAGCGGGAGTTGTCAATGAGCAGTTCTTC. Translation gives CASSLGPGLAGVVNEQFF.

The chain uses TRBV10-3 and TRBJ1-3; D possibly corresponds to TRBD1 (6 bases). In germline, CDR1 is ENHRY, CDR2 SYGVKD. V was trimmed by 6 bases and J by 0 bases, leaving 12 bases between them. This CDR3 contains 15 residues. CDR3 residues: CAISDGDNSGNTIYF. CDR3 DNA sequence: TGTGCCATCAGCGATGGGGACAACTCTGGAAACACCATATATTTT.

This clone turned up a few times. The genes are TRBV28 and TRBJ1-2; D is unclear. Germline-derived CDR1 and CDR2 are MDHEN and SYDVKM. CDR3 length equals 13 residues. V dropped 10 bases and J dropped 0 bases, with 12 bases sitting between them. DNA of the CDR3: TGTGCCATAATGTCGGGGACTAACTATGGCTACACCTTC. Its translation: CAIMSGTNYGYTF.